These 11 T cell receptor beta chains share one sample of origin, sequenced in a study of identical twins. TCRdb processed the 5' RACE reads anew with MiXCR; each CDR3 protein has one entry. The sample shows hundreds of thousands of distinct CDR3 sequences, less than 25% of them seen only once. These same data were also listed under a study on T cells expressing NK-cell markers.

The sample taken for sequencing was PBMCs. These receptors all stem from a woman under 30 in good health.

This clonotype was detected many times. CDR3 region: CSVGEGIFNEQYF. The CDR3 DNA reads TGCAGCGTTGGCGAGGGGATATTCAACGAGCAGTACTTC. The chain joins TRBV29-1 to TRBJ2-7; D is tentatively TRBD1 or TRBD2 (5 bases each). This CDR3 spans 13 amino acids. Trimming stripped 4 bases from V and 5 bases from J, with 15 bases between. Per germline, CDR1 SQVTM and CDR2 ANQGSEA.

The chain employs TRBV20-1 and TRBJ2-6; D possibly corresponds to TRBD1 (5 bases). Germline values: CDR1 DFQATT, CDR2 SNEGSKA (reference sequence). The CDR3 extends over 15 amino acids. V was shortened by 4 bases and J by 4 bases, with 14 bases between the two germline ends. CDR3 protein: CSATAGQMGANVLTF. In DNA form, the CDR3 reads TGCAGTGCTACCGCAGGGCAAATGGGGGCCAACGTCCTGACTTTC.

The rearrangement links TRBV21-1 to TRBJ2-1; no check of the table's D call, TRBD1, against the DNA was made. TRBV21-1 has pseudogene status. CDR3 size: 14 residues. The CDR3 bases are TGTGCCAGCACCCGGGGGGGAGAATTTTCTGAGCAGTTCTTC. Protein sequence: CASTRGGEFSEQFF.

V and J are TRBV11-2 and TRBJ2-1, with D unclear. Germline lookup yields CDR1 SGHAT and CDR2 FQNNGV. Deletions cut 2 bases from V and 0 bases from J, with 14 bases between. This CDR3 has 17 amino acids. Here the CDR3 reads CASSLSGPVSSYNEQFF. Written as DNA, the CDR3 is TGTGCCAGCAGCTTATCAGGACCAGTAAGCTCCTACAATGAGCAGTTCTTC.

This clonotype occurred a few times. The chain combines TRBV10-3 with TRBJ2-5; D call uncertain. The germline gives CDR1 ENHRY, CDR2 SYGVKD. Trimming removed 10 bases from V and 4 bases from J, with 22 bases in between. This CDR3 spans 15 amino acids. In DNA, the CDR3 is TGTGCCACCGAAGACCGAGAACGGAGAGGAGAGACCCAGTACTTC. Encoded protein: CATEDRERRGETQYF.

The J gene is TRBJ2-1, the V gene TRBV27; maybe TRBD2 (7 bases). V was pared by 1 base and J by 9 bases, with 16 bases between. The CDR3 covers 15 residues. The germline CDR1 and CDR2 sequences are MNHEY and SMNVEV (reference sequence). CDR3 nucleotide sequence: TGTGCCAGCAGTTTATTGGCGGGGGCCTCGGTTGAGCAGTTCTTC. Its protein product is CASSLLAGASVEQFF.

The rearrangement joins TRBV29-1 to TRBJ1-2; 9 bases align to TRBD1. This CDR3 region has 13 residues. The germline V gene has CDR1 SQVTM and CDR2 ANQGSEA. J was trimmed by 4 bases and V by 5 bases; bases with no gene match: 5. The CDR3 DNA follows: TGCAGCGTTTCCGGGACAGGGCTCTATGGCTACACCTTC. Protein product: CSVSGTGLYGYTF.

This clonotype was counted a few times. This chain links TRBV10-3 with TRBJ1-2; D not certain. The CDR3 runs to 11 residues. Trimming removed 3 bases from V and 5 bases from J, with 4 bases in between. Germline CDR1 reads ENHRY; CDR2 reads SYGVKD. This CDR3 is CAISEAYGYTF. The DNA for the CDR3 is TGTGCCATCAGTGAAGCTTATGGCTACACCTTC.

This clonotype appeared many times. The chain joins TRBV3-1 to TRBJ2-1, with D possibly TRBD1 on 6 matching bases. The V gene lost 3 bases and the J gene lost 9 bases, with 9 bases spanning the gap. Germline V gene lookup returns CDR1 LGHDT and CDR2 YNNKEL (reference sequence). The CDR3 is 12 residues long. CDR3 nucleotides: TGTGCCAGCAGCCAGGGGGCAGGTGAGCAGTTCTTC. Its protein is CASSQGAGEQFF.

The CDR3 protein is CASSLVLDRYEQYF. The CDR3 DNA follows: TGTGCCAGCAGCTTGGTGCTGGATAGGTACGAGCAGTACTTC. The chain links TRBV5-5 to TRBJ2-7; no clear D. Germline CDR1 is SGHKS and CDR2 is YYEKEE (reference sequence). This CDR3 contains 14 residues. V gave up 0 bases and J gave up 4 bases, with 11 bases separating them.

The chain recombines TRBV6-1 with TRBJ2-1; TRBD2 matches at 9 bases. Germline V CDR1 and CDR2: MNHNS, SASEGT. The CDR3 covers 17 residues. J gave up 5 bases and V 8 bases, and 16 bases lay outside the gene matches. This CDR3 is CASSDGASGTRNNEQFF. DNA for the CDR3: TGTGCCAGCTCAGACGGAGCTAGCGGGACGAGGAACAATGAGCAGTTCTTC.